The T cell receptor (beta chain) described here comes from a study of OX40 agonist ivuxolimab in advanced cancers. Study overall: Each patient was given ivuxolimab into a vein every 2 weeks, at 0.01 to 10 mg/kg. From 23 to 79 years was the age range, with a mean of about 54 years, and about 83% were male.

Germline-derived CDR1 and CDR2 are SGHTA and FQGNSA. The CDR3 totals 14 residues. The V end lost 7 bases, the J end lost 3 bases, and 16 bases lay between the germline ends. TCRdb's copy holds only in-frame clones and misses some; the assay was immunoSEQ multiplex PCR. Altogether approximately 82,000 clones are present, about 94% being singletons, with the ten largest covering around 21%. Study-level results: Within 6 weeks, CD4+ and CD8+ blood T cells expanded clonally at 0.1 to 3.0 mg/kg. Determination of antigen specificity was not performed for the expanded peripheral T cells.

Regarding this clone: No antigen is known for it.

The clonotype originates from an adult with an advanced solid tumor such as melanoma, head and neck, liver or kidney cancer. This chain connects TRBV7-2 to TRBJ2-7; TRBD2 might be the D (6 bases). The sample here was CD4+ or CD8+ T cells sorted from blood, taken in a trial of the OX40 agonist ivuxolimab. CDR3 sequence reads: CASTFAGPDYEQYF. CDR3 nucleotide sequence: TGTGCCAGCACTTTCGCGGGGCCAGACTACGAGCAGTACTTC.